This T cell receptor beta chain was obtained from a study of T-cell reconstitution after alpha-beta-depleted transplantation in children. The library targeted TCRbeta and was prepared with unique molecular identifiers. TCRdb re-called the PCR reads with MiXCR, one entry per CDR3 protein. This table holds approximately 640,000 distinct CDR3 sequences, approximately 15% found once. This clonotype was sampled from a human donor who donated a stem cell graft to a child with acute myeloid leukemia. The sequenced sample was PBMCs from the stem cell graft donor, obtained from the stem cell graft.

The CDR3 bases are TGTGCCAGCAGCTTATTGTACGGGGGCTTCACTGAAGCTTTCTTT. It specifies CASSLLYGGFTEAFF. The chain joins TRBV11-3 to TRBJ1-1; tentatively, D is TRBD1 (6 bases). Germline lookup yields CDR1 SGHNT and CDR2 YENEEA. The CDR3 loop spans 15 amino acids. The germline V and J ends were trimmed by 2 bases and 4 bases, with 14 bases remaining between them.